A selection of T cell receptor beta chains follows, all from one sample in a study of T-cell reconstitution after alpha-beta-depleted transplantation in children. TCRdb processed the PCR reads anew with MiXCR; each CDR3 protein has one entry. The sample comprises about 610,000 distinct CDR3 sequences, about 10% of which are singletons, and about 4% rests with the top ten. The specimen comprised PBMCs from the stem cell graft donor, sampled from the stem cell graft. These receptors were collected from a human donor who donated a stem cell graft to a child with acute myeloid leukemia. Each CDR3 is given with its conserved first and last residue. Fields, in order: clone size, J gene, D gene, V gene, CDR3 protein, CDR3 DNA. D genes are given only for firm matches. Size values are once, few and many counts, or a class for expanded clones, and some rows have none.

size: few
J: TRBJ1-5
D: -
V: TRBV27
CDR3: CASSFSGTGNQPQHF
DNA: TGTGCCAGCAGTTTTTCCGGGACGGGAAATCAGCCCCAGCATTTT

size: -
J: TRBJ2-7
D: TRBD2
V: TRBV5-1
CDR3: CASSQTGTSGSYEQYF
DNA: TGCGCCAGCAGCCAAACCGGGACTAGCGGTTCCTACGAGCAGTACTTC

size: many
J: TRBJ2-1
D: TRBD2
V: TRBV7-3
CDR3: CASSSLAGGPVNEQFF
DNA: TGTGCCAGCAGCTCTCTAGCGGGAGGGCCGGTCAATGAGCAGTTCTTC

size: few
J: TRBJ2-7
D: -
V: TRBV12-3/TRBV12-4
CDR3: CASSPSGEDYEQYF
DNA: TGTGCCAGCAGTCCCTCGGGGGAGGACTACGAGCAGTACTTC

size: -
J: TRBJ2-3
D: TRBD2
V: TRBV14
CDR3: CASSQRDYTDTQYF
DNA: TGTGCCAGCAGCCAACGGGACTACACAGATACGCAGTATTTT

size: many
J: TRBJ2-1
D: -
V: TRBV20-1
CDR3: CSARDPRLFYNEQFF
DNA: TGCAGTGCTAGAGATCCGAGACTGTTTTACAATGAGCAGTTCTTC

size: many
J: TRBJ2-3
D: TRBD2
V: TRBV7-3
CDR3: CASSLRGLAGGLGSSTDTQYF
DNA: TGTGCCAGCAGCTTAAGAGGACTAGCGGGAGGCCTGGGGTCTAGCACAGATACGCAGTATTTT

size: few
J: TRBJ2-2
D: TRBD2
V: TRBV28
CDR3: CASSTLAETTGELFF
DNA: TGTGCCAGCAGTACACTAGCGGAGACCACCGGGGAGCTGTTTTTT

size: many
J: TRBJ2-6
D: -
V: TRBV6-5
CDR3: CATGEANVLTF
DNA: TGTGCCACGGGGGAGGCCAACGTCCTGACTTTC

size: few
J: TRBJ2-1
D: TRBD2
V: TRBV11-2
CDR3: CASSLVSAGGSSYNEQFF
DNA: TGTGCCAGCAGCTTAGTATCTGCGGGGGGGAGCTCCTACAATGAGCAGTTCTTC

size: -
J: TRBJ2-1
D: TRBD2
V: TRBV5-1
CDR3: CASGHLAGHEQFF
DNA: TGCGCCAGCGGACACCTAGCGGGCCATGAGCAGTTCTTC

size: many
J: TRBJ2-5
D: -
V: TRBV15
CDR3: CATSRDLTEQETQYF
DNA: TGTGCCACCAGCAGAGATCTAACAGAGCAAGAGACCCAGTACTTC

size: -
J: TRBJ2-7
D: -
V: TRBV20-1
CDR3: CSARGPTYEQYF
DNA: TGCAGTGCTAGAGGGCCTACCTACGAGCAGTACTTC

size: few
J: TRBJ2-7
D: TRBD2
V: TRBV7-2
CDR3: CASSPRTSGGGFYEQYF
DNA: TGTGCCAGCAGCCCCCGGACTAGCGGGGGAGGATTCTACGAGCAGTACTTC

size: -
J: TRBJ2-2
D: -
V: TRBV7-2
CDR3: CASSSRGFTGELFF
DNA: TGTGCCAGCAGCTCTAGGGGTTTCACCGGGGAGCTGTTTTTT